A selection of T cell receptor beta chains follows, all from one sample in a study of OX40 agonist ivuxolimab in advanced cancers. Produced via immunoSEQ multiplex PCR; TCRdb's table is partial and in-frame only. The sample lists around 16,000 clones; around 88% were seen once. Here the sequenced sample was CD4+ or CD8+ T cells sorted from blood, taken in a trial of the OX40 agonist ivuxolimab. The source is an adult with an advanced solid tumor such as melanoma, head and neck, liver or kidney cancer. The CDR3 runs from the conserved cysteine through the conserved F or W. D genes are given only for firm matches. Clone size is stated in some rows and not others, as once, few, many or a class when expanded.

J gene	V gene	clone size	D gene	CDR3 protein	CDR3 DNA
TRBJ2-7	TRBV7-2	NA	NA	CASSVTGGRNEQYF	TGTGCCAGCAGCGTAACGGGGGGCCGGAACGAGCAGTACTTC
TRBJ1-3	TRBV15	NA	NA	CATSRHLSSSGNTIYF	TGTGCCACCAGCAGACACCTCTCTAGCTCTGGAAACACCATATATTTT
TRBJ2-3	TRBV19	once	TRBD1	CASSADRVSTDTQYF	TGTGCCAGTAGCGCGGACAGGGTCAGCACAGATACGCAGTATTTT
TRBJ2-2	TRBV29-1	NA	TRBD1	CSSGQGDGELFF	TGCAGCTCGGGACAGGGAGACGGGGAGCTGTTTTTT
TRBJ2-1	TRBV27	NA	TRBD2	CASSLGLAGMWDEQFF	TGTGCCAGCAGTCTAGGACTAGCGGGGATGTGGGATGAGCAGTTCTTC
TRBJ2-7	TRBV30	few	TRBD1	CAFRDRPYEQYF	TGTGCCTTCCGGGACAGGCCCTACGAGCAGTACTTC
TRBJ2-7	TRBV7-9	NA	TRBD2	CASSSASGRAPYEQYF	TGTGCCAGCAGCTCCGCCAGCGGGAGGGCCCCCTACGAGCAGTACTTC
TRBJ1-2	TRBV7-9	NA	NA	CASSSRAARDGGYTF	TGTGCCAGCAGCTCAAGGGCAGCGCGGGACGGGGGCTACACCTTC
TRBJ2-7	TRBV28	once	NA	CASSLGGAVSYEQYF	TGTGCCAGCAGTTTAGGAGGGGCAGTATCCTACGAGCAGTACTTC
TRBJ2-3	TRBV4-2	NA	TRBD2	CASSQTSGSGTDTQYF	TGTGCCAGCAGCCAAACTAGCGGGAGTGGCACAGATACGCAGTATTTT
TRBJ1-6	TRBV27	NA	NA	CASQGPGSNSPLHF	TGTGCCAGCCAGGGGCCAGGGAGCAATTCACCCCTCCACTTT
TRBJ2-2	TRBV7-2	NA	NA	CASRSLFGRDAGELFF	TGTGCCAGCAGGTCACTGTTCGGACGGGACGCCGGGGAGCTGTTTTTT
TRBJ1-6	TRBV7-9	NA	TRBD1	CASSSQGARDSPLHF	TGTGCCAGCAGCTCCCAGGGGGCGAGGGATTCACCCCTCCACTTT
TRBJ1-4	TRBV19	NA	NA	CASSRDTEKLFF	TGTGCCAGTAGCCGGGACACTGAAAAACTGTTTTTT
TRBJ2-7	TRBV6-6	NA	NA	CATAGSYEQYF	TGTGCCACCGCTGGGTCCTACGAGCAGTACTTC
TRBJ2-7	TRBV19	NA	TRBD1	CATKDRAFYEQYF	TGTGCCACGAAGGACAGGGCCTTCTACGAGCAGTACTTC
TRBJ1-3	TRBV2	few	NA	CASRTKGSRGNTIYF	TGTGCCAGCAGGACCAAAGGGAGTAGGGGAAACACCATATATTTT
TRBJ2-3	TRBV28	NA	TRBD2	CASSLFGTSLGRDTQYF	TGTGCCAGCAGTTTATTCGGGACTAGCCTGGGACGAGATACGCAGTATTTT
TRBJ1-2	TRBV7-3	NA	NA	CASSPDSNYGYTF	TGTGCCAGCAGCCCCGACAGTAACTATGGCTACACCTTC
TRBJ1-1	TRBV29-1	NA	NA	CSTSRMNTEAFF	TGCAGTACCTCGAGGATGAACACTGAAGCTTTCTTT
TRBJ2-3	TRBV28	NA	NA	CASSMGGSTDTQYF	TGTGCCAGCAGCATGGGGGGAAGCACAGATACGCAGTATTTT
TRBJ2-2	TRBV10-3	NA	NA	CAISEASGENTGELFF	TGTGCCATCAGTGAGGCGTCAGGGGAGAACACCGGGGAGCTGTTTTTT
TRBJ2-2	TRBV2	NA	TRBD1	CASSWGLGQGSGELFF	TGTGCCAGCAGTTGGGGGCTGGGACAGGGGTCCGGGGAGCTGTTTTTT
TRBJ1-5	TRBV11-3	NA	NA	CASSLERCGSNQPQHF	TGTGCCAGCAGCTTAGAGAGGTGCGGGAGCAATCAGCCCCAGCATTTT
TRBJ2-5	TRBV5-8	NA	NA	CASSQPPSVPDF	TGTGCCAGCAGCCAACCCCCCTCTGTTCCGGACTTC
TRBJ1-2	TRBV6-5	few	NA	CASSYKVDYGYTF	TGTGCCAGCAGTTACAAGGTGGACTATGGCTACACCTTC
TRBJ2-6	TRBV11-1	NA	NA	CASSGGPMGGANVLTF	TGTGCCAGCAGCGGGGGACCCATGGGTGGGGCCAACGTCCTGACTTTC
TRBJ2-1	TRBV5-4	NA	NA	CASSFPGLTSNEQFF	TGTGCCAGCAGCTTCCCGGGACTCACCAGCAATGAGCAGTTCTTC
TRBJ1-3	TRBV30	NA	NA	CAWSVQLSGNTIYF	TGTGCCTGGAGTGTTCAGCTCTCTGGAAACACCATATATTTT
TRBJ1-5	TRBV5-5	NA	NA	CASSLMGDNQPQHF	TGTGCCAGCAGCTTGATGGGGGACAATCAGCCCCAGCATTTT
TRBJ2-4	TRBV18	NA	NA	CASSPEALAKNIQYF	TGTGCCAGCTCCCCGGAGGCATTAGCCAAAAACATTCAGTACTTC
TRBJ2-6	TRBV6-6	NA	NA	CASSTTDSGANVLTF	TGTGCCAGCAGTACAACAGACTCTGGGGCCAACGTCCTGACTTTC
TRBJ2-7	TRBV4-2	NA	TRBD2	CASSQASGLAFSGEQYF	TGTGCCAGCAGCCAAGCGAGCGGACTAGCGTTTTCGGGCGAGCAGTACTTC
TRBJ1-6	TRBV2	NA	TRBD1	CASSPQPTGTGGPPLHF	TGTGCCAGCAGTCCGCAACCTACCGGGACAGGGGGCCCACCCCTCCACTTT
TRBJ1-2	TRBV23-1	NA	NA	CASMGQSYGYTF	TGCGCCAGCATGGGGCAGTCCTATGGCTACACCTTC
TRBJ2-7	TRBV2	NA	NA	CASSNGPALGEQYF	TGTGCCAGCAGCAACGGACCCGCCCTAGGCGAGCAGTACTTC
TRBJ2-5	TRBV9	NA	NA	CASSVGTGAVQETQYF	TGTGCCAGCAGCGTAGGTACTGGAGCAGTACAAGAGACCCAGTACTTC
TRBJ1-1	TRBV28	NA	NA	CASSPPVGPEAFF	TGTGCCAGCAGCCCACCTGTCGGTCCTGAAGCTTTCTTT
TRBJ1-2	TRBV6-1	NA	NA	CASSESGAGGYTF	TGTGCCAGCAGTGAATCAGGGGCGGGTGGCTACACCTTC
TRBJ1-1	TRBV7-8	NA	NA	CASSLGRVGTEAFF	TGTGCCAGCAGCTTAGGCAGGGTGGGCACTGAAGCTTTCTTT
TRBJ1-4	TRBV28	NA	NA	CATSRGGRSTNEKLFF	TGTGCCACCTCGAGGGGGGGGAGGAGTACTAATGAAAAACTGTTTTTT
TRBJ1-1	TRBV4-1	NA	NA	CASSHLGSNTEAFF	TGCGCCAGCAGCCACCTGGGGAGCAACACTGAAGCTTTCTTT
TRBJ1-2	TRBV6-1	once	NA	CASSRDRPLNYGYTF	TGTGCCAGCAGTCGCGACAGGCCCCTGAACTATGGCTACACCTTC
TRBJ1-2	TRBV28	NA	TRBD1	CASSQLARDRGNYGYTF	TGTGCCAGCAGCCAACTGGCGAGGGACAGGGGCAACTATGGCTACACCTTC
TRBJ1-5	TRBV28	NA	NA	CASSLSGMSNQPQHF	TGTGCCAGCAGTTTATCGGGGATGAGCAATCAGCCCCAGCATTTT
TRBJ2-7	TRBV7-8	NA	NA	CASSPEQGGIIYEQYF	TGTGCCAGCAGCCCCGAACAGGGTGGTATTATCTACGAGCAGTACTTC
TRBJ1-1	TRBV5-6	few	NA	CASSLRYNEAFF	TGTGCCAGCAGCTTAAGATATAATGAAGCTTTCTTT
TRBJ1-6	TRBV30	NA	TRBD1	CAWSTGQGGNSPLHF	TGTGCCTGGTCTACGGGACAGGGGGGGAATTCACCCCTCCACTTT
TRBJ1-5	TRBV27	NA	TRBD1	CASSSGDRYSNQPQHF	TGTGCCAGCAGTTCCGGGGACAGATATAGCAATCAGCCCCAGCATTTT
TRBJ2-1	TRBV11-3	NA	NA	CASSSRVGDEQFF	TGTGCCAGCAGCTCCAGGGTTGGTGATGAGCAGTTCTTC
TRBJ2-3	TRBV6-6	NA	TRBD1	CASSYSGQGSDTQYF	TGTGCCAGCAGTTACTCGGGACAGGGTTCCGATACGCAGTATTTT
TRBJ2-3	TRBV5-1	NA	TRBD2	CASSLESSGTSTDTQYF	TGCGCCAGCAGCTTGGAGTCTAGCGGGACTAGCACAGATACGCAGTATTTT
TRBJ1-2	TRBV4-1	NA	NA	CASSHDRKTYGYTF	TGCGCCAGCAGCCATGACCGAAAGACCTATGGCTACACCTTC
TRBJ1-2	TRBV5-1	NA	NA	CASSSSGRSYGYTF	TGCGCCAGCAGCTCCTCAGGACGGAGCTATGGCTACACCTTC